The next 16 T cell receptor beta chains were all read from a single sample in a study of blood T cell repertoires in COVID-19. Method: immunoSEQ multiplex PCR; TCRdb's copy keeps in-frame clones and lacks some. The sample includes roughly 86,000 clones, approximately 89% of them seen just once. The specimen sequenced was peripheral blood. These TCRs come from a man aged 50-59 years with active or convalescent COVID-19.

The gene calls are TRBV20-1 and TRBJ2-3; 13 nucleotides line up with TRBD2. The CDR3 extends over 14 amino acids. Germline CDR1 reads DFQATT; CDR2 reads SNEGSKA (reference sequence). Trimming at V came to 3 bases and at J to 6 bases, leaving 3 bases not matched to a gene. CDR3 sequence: CSASMTSGGDTQYF. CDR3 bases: TGCAGTGCTAGTATGACTAGCGGGGGGGATACGCAGTATTTT.

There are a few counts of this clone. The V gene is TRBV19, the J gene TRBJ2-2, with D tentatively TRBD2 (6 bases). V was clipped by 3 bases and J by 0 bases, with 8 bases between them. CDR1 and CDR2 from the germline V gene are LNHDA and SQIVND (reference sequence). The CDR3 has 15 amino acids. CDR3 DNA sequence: TGTGCCAGTAGTATGGGACTTTCGAACACCGGGGAGCTGTTTTTT. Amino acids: CASSMGLSNTGELFF.

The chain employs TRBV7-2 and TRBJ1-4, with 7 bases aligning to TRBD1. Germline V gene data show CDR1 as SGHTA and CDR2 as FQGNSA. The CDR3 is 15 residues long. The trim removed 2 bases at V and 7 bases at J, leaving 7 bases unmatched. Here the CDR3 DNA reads TGTGCCAGCAGCTTAATCGTAGGGGGCTTTGAAAAACTGTTTTTT. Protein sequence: CASSLIVGGFEKLFF.

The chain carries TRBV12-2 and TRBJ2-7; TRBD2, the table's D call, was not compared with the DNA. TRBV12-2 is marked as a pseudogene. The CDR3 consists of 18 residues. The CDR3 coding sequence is TGTGCAAGTCGCTTAGACACACAAAAGACTAGGAAAGTTTACGAGCAGTACGTC. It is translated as CASRLDTQKTRKVYEQYV.

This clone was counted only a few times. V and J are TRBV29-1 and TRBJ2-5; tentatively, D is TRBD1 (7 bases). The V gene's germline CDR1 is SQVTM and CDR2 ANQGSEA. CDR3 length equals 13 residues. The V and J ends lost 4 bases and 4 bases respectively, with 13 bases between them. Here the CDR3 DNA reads TGCAGCGTTGGCCAGGGGGGAGGAGAGACCCAGTACTTC. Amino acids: CSVGQGGGETQYF.

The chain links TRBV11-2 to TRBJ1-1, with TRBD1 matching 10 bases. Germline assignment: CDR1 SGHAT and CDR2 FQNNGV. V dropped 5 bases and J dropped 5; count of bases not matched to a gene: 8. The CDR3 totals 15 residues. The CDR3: CASSVMTGGGTEAFF. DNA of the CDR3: TGTGCCAGCAGCGTAATGACAGGGGGCGGAACTGAAGCTTTCTTT. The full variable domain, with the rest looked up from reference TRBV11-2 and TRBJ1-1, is EAGVAQSPRYKIIEKRQSVAFWCNPISGHATLYWYQQILGQGPKLLIQFQNNGVVDDSQLPKDRFSAERLKGVDSTLKIQPAKLEDSAVYLCASSVMTGGGTEAFFGQGTRLTVV.

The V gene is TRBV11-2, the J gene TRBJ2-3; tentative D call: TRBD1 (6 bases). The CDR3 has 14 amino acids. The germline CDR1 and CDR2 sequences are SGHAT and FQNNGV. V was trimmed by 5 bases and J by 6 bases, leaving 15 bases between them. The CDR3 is CASSRRQVPDTQYF. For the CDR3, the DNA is TGTGCCAGCAGCCGACGACAGGTCCCGGATACGCAGTATTTT.

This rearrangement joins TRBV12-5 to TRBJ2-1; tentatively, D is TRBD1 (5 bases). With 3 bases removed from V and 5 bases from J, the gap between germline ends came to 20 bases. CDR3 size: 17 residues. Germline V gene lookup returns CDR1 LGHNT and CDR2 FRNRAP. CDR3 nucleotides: TGTGCTAGTGGTTTCCATAAAGGCAGGGTATACGACAATGAGCAGTTCTTC. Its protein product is CASGFHKGRVYDNEQFF.

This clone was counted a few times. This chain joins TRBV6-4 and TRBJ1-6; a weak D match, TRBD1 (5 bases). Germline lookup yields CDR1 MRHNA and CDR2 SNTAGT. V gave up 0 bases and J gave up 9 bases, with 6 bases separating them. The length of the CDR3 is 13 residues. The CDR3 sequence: CASSDSRGSPLHF. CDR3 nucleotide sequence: TGTGCCAGCAGTGACTCAAGGGGTTCACCCCTCCACTTT.

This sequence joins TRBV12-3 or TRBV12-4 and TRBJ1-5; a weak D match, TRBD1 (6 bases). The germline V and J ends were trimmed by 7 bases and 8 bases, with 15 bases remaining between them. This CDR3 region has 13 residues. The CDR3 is CASTSQGSEPQHF. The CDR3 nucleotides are TGTGCCAGCACATCCCAGGGGAGTGAGCCCCAGCATTTT.

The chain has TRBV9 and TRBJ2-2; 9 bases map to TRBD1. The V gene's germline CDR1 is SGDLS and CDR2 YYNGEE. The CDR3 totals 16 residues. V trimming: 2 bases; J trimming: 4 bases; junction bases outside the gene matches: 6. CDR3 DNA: TGTGCCAGCAGCGTCACAGGGGGCGCGGGCACCGGGGAGCTGTTTTTT. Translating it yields CASSVTGGAGTGELFF.

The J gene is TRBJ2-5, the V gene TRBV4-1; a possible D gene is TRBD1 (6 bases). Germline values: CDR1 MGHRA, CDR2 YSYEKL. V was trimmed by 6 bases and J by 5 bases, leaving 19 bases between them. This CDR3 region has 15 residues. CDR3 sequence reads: CASRPSTGNGETQYF. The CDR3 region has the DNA TGCGCCAGCAGGCCTTCTACAGGGAATGGGGAGACCCAGTACTTC.

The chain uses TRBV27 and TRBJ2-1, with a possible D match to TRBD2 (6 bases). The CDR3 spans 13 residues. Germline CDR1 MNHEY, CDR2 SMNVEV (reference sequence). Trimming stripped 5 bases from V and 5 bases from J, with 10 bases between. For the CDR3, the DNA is TGTGCCAGCAGTACCGGGAGACACAATGAGCAGTTCTTC. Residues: CASSTGRHNEQFF.

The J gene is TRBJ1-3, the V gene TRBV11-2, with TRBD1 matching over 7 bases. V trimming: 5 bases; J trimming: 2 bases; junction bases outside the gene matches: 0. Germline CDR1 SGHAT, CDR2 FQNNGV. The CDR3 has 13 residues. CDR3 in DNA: TGTGCCAGCAGCCAGGGGGCTGGAAACACCATATATTTT. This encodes CASSQGAGNTIYF.

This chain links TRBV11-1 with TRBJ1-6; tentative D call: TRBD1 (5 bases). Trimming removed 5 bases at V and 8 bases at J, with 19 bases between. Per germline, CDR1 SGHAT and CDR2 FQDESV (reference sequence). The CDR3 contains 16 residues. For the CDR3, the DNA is TGTGCCAGCAGCCGTTCGTTTGGCAGGGATCATTCACCCCTCCACTTT. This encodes CASSRSFGRDHSPLHF.

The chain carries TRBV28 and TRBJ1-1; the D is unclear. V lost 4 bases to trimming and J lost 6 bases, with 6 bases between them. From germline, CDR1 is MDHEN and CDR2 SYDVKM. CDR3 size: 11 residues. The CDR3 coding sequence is TGTGCCAGCAGTTCGGACTCTGAAGCTTTCTTT. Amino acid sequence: CASSSDSEAFF.